A selection of T cell receptor beta chains follows, all from one sample in a study of cytomegalovirus exposure and HLA in healthy donors. Produced via immunoSEQ multiplex PCR; TCRdb's table is partial and in-frame only. The data hold 100,000 to 150,000 clones, with about 88% observed a single time. Sequenced: PBMCs. The receptors were gathered from a young woman in good health and CMV-seronegative. Each CDR3 is given with its conserved first and last residue. D genes are given only for firm matches.

v_call	j_call	d_call	cdr3_nt	cdr3_aa
TRBV14	TRBJ2-4	-	TGTGCCAGCAGCCAAGGTGGTGTGGGCTTCCCAAAGAATCAGTACTTC	CASSQGGVGFPKNQYF
TRBV27	TRBJ2-4	TRBD2	TGTGCCAGCAGTCTTGCCACTAGCGGGGGCATTCAGTACTTC	CASSLATSGGIQYF
TRBV4-1	TRBJ2-3	TRBD2	TGCGCCAGCAGACCCGGACTAGCGGGGGTCCTCACAGATACGCAGTATTTT	CASRPGLAGVLTDTQYF
TRBV11-2	TRBJ2-1	-	TGTGCCAGCAGCTTCTTAGTGACGGGCTCCTACAATGAGCAGTTCTTC	CASSFLVTGSYNEQFF
TRBV7-9	TRBJ1-6	-	TGTGCCAGCAGCCTACAGGGTTTCGATAATTCACCCCTCCACTTT	CASSLQGFDNSPLHF
TRBV7-8	TRBJ1-1	-	TGTGCCAGCAGCACAACTCAGGGGTATACTGAAGCTTTCTTT	CASSTTQGYTEAFF
TRBV5-1	TRBJ2-3	-	TGCGCCAGCAGCTTCGGGGGGCGGTCAGATACGCAGTATTTT	CASSFGGRSDTQYF
TRBV14	TRBJ1-2	-	TGTGCCAGCAGCCAAACAGGGTATGGCTACACCTTC	CASSQTGYGYTF
TRBV15	TRBJ2-1	TRBD2	TGTGCCACCAGCAGCCTAGCGGGAGGGAGCTACAATGAGCAGTTCTTC	CATSSLAGGSYNEQFF
TRBV28	TRBJ2-5	TRBD1	TGTGCCAGCAGTCCCCTGGACAGGGGGAAAGAGACCCAGTACTTC	CASSPLDRGKETQYF
TRBV15	TRBJ2-3	TRBD2	TGTGCCACCAGCAGAAATTTTGTCGGCGGGAGTGCAACAGATACGCAGTATTTT	CATSRNFVGGSATDTQYF
TRBV27	TRBJ2-3	-	TGTGCCAGCAGTTTTGGGGGGGCCCACACAGATACGCAGTATTTT	CASSFGGAHTDTQYF